This TCR beta chain was recorded in a study of cytomegalovirus exposure and HLA in healthy donors. General observations from the study: Using the classifier, cytomegalovirus status was reportedly diagnosed with high specificity and sensitivity.

The PCR had 60 Vbeta and 13 Jbeta primers. Using immunoSEQ multiplex PCR, the repertoire was profiled, and TCRdb retains in-frame clones only, with some absent. The table shows tens of thousands of clones, with around three quarters occurring only once. The V and J ends lost 4 bases and 11 bases respectively, with 17 bases between them. The CDR3 is 13 residues long. Looked up from germline, CDR1 is MNHNS and CDR2 is SASEGT. As concerns this clone: No antigen is known for it.

The receptor's source is a woman in her thirties or forties in good health and CMV-seronegative. The chain joins TRBV6-1 to TRBJ1-1; D might be TRBD1 (5 bases). The sample was PBMCs. The CDR3 sequence: CASSGGDPRTAFF. Here the CDR3 DNA reads TGTGCCAGCAGTGGGGGGGACCCGAGGACGGCTTTCTTT.